A selection of T cell receptor beta chains follows, all from one sample in a study of shared clonotypes between healthy human individuals. Some clones are missing from TCRdb's copy, which holds only in-frame ones; the method was immunoSEQ multiplex PCR. The table lists roughly 2.6 million clones, 85% to 95% of them singletons. Sequenced input: naive CD4+ T cells sorted from blood. The source is a man aged 18-30 years in good health. Each CDR3 is given with its conserved first and last residue. Fields, in order: CDR3 length, clone size, V gene, D gene, J gene, CDR3 DNA, CDR3 protein. A D gene is named only where the DNA matches it firmly. Clone size, where shown, is once, few, many, or a class for clones that have expanded.

10,once,TRBV7-8,NA,TRBJ2-3,TGTGCCAGCAATTCGGATACGCAGTATTTT,CASNSDTQYF
14,NA,TRBV9,NA,TRBJ2-7,TGTGCCAGCAGCGTAGAAGAGGGGATCTACGAGCAGTACTTC,CASSVEEGIYEQYF
14,NA,TRBV7-9,TRBD2,TRBJ2-5,TGTGCCAGCAGCTCGACTAGCGGGGGAGAGACCCAGTACTTC,CASSSTSGGETQYF
18,NA,TRBV14,NA,TRBJ1-6,TGTGCCAGCAGCCAAGATCACTTGGAGGGCTCCTATAATTCACCCCTCCACTTT,CASSQDHLEGSYNSPLHF
15,NA,TRBV7-2,NA,TRBJ1-4,TGTGCCAGCAGCCCGGGGGGTGGCTCGAATGAAAAACTGTTTTTT,CASSPGGGSNEKLFF
16,once,TRBV2,NA,TRBJ1-5,TGTGCCAGCAGTGAGCCTGAGGGCTTCAGCAATCAGCCCCAGCATTTT,CASSEPEGFSNQPQHF
14,NA,TRBV27,NA,TRBJ1-6,TGTGCCAGCAGTTTACTCGGAGATAATTCACCCCTCCACTTT,CASSLLGDNSPLHF
15,NA,TRBV5-1,NA,TRBJ2-6,TGCGCCAGCAGCTTGGAATGGTCCGGGGCCAACGTCCTGACTTTC,CASSLEWSGANVLTF
13,NA,TRBV5-4,NA,TRBJ2-1,TGTGCCAGCAGGTCGGGGTTGGGAAATGAGCAGTTCTTC,CASRSGLGNEQFF
19,NA,TRBV18,TRBD2,TRBJ2-1,TGTGCCAGCTCACCACGTGGGACTAGCGGGAGTTTAGTCTACAATGAGCAGTTCTTC,CASSPRGTSGSLVYNEQFF
19,NA,TRBV9,TRBD2,TRBJ2-3,TGTGCCAGCAGCGTAGCTACGGGACTAGCGGGGGGGCCGGGAGATACGCAGTATTTT,CASSVATGLAGGPGDTQYF
13,NA,TRBV15,NA,TRBJ1-6,TGTGCCACCAGCAGAGATGGAGAATCACCCCTCCACTTT,CATSRDGESPLHF
14,NA,TRBV11-3,TRBD2,TRBJ2-1,TGTGCCAGCAGCCCTACTAGCGCTCACAATGAGCAGTTCTTC,CASSPTSAHNEQFF
13,NA,TRBV28,NA,TRBJ1-2,TGTGCCTGCGACCTCCGGGGGCCCAACGGCTACACCTTC,CACDLRGPNGYTF
16,NA,TRBV11-3,TRBD2,TRBJ2-1,TGTGCCAGCACCATGGAGGGACTAGCGGGAACCAATGAGCAGTTCTTC,CASTMEGLAGTNEQFF
16,NA,TRBV18,NA,TRBJ1-2,TGTGCCAGCTCAGCCGGACGCGAGACAATCGGGTATGGCTACACCTTC,CASSAGRETIGYGYTF
18,NA,TRBV6-4,TRBD2,TRBJ2-7,TGTGCCAGCAGGAATGGACTAGCGGGGTGTGGAGATACCACCGAGCAGTACTTC,CASRNGLAGCGDTTEQYF
15,NA,TRBV5-4,NA,TRBJ1-4,TGTGCCAGCAGCTTGCACACCGCAACTAATGAAAAACTGTTTTTT,CASSLHTATNEKLFF
14,NA,TRBV29-1,NA,TRBJ1-1,TGCAGCGTTGAAAGGGCAGGGGAGGACACTGAAGCTTTCTTT,CSVERAGEDTEAFF
13,NA,TRBV10-3,TRBD1,TRBJ1-1,TGTGCCATCAGTGAGGGGGGGACAGAAGAAGCTTTCTTT,CAISEGGTEEAFF
16,NA,TRBV11-3,TRBD2,TRBJ2-1,TGTGCCAGCAGCCCCCGTGATAGCGGGGGGGCCAATGAGCAGTTCTTC,CASSPRDSGGANEQFF
15,NA,TRBV7-2,NA,TRBJ1-2,TGTGCCAGCAGTCGGCCGGGGGGCGGCCACTATGGCTACACCTTC,CASSRPGGGHYGYTF
15,once,TRBV7-6,TRBD2,TRBJ2-3,TGTGCCAGCAGCTTTCGGACTAGATACACAGATACGCAGTATTTT,CASSFRTRYTDTQYF
14,NA,TRBV19,NA,TRBJ1-5,TGTGCCAGTACCTTGACGGGGGGAGATCAGCCCCAGCATTTT,CASTLTGGDQPQHF
14,NA,TRBV10-3,TRBD1,TRBJ2-7,TGTGCCATCAGTGAGCAGGGGGACTCCTACGAGCAGTACTTC,CAISEQGDSYEQYF
12,NA,TRBV2,NA,TRBJ1-1,TGTGCCAGCAGTGTGATAGTAGGTGAAGCTTTCTTT,CASSVIVGEAFF
16,NA,TRBV10-3,NA,TRBJ2-5,TGTGCCATCAGTGATCCACGGGGGCGAATAGCAGAGACCCAGTACTTC,CAISDPRGRIAETQYF
12,NA,TRBV25-1,NA,TRBJ2-1,TGTGCCAGCAGTGCAACTGGAGGTGAGCAGTTCTTC,CASSATGGEQFF
13,NA,TRBV6-5,TRBD1,TRBJ2-7,TGTGCCAGCACCCCGGGACAGACCTACGAGCAGTACTTC,CASTPGQTYEQYF
18,once,TRBV4-1,NA,TRBJ1-2,TGCGCCAGCAGCCAACCATTCGCGGAGCTCCTTACTAACTATGGCTACACCTTC,CASSQPFAELLTNYGYTF
14,NA,TRBV11-2,NA,TRBJ1-4,TGTGCCAGCAGCTTAGCGGGGGGGAGGGAAAAACTGTTTTTT,CASSLAGGREKLFF
15,NA,TRBV19,NA,TRBJ1-2,TGTGCCAGTAGGCAAGACAACCTAACTAACTATGGCTACACCTTC,CASRQDNLTNYGYTF
17,NA,TRBV27,TRBD2,TRBJ2-4,TGTGCCAGCAGTTTATTTGGCGGGGGGCTAGCCAAAAACATTCAGTACTTC,CASSLFGGGLAKNIQYF
15,many,TRBV19,NA,TRBJ1-1,TGTGCCAGTAGTCCTCCCGCAGGGCGGAACACTGAAGCTTTCTTT,CASSPPAGRNTEAFF
14,NA,TRBV5-4,NA,TRBJ2-5,TGTGCCAGCAGCCGCGACACTCTCGGGGAGACCCAGTACTTC,CASSRDTLGETQYF
15,NA,TRBV12-5,NA,TRBJ1-2,TGTGCTAGTGGACACGAGGAGAGGCTCCTGTATGGCTACACCTTC,CASGHEERLLYGYTF
16,NA,TRBV19,NA,TRBJ1-5,TGTGCCAGTAAGTCCACCGGGGATGGGCGCAATCAGCCCCAGCATTTT,CASKSTGDGRNQPQHF
13,NA,TRBV6-5,TRBD1,TRBJ1-6,TGTGCCAGCAGAGAGACAGGGACATCACCCCTCCACTTT,CASRETGTSPLHF
16,NA,TRBV28,NA,TRBJ2-7,TGTGCCAGCAGTGGTTCGGGACCCAGGCCCTCCTACGAGCAGTACTTC,CASSGSGPRPSYEQYF
14,NA,TRBV7-2,NA,TRBJ1-3,TGTGCCAGCAGCTCAGAGGCTCGGGGAAACACCATATATTTT,CASSSEARGNTIYF
13,NA,TRBV29-1,NA,TRBJ1-1,TGCAGCGCCTTCCCCGGACGATACACTGAAGCTTTCTTT,CSAFPGRYTEAFF
17,NA,TRBV5-1,TRBD2,TRBJ2-3,TGCGCCAGCAGCTTTGCAGCGGGAGGGCCGGGTACAGATACGCAGTATTTT,CASSFAAGGPGTDTQYF
17,NA,TRBV19,TRBD2,TRBJ2-7,TGTGCCAGTAGTCCACGGACTAGCGGGACGGGGGCCCACGAGCAGTACTTC,CASSPRTSGTGAHEQYF
14,NA,TRBV7-8,NA,TRBJ1-4,TGTGCCAGCAGCAAACAGGGTTGGAATGAAAAACTGTTTTTT,CASSKQGWNEKLFF
20,NA,TRBV28,NA,TRBJ2-7,TGTGCCAGCAGTGCCCTAACCTTCCGGGTTACATCGTCAGACTCCTACGAGCAGTACTTC,CASSALTFRVTSSDSYEQYF
16,NA,TRBV30,NA,TRBJ2-5,TGTGCCTGGAGTTCATTCAGGGGGGGGTACCAAGAGACCCAGTACTTC,CAWSSFRGGYQETQYF
16,NA,TRBV4-1,TRBD1,TRBJ1-4,TGCGCCAGCAGCCAAGCTGCGGGACAGGGATTTGAAAAACTGTTTTTT,CASSQAAGQGFEKLFF
13,NA,TRBV6-1,NA,TRBJ2-7,TGTGCCAGCAGGGACGGGGCCTCCTACGAGCAGTACTTC,CASRDGASYEQYF
16,NA,TRBV5-5,TRBD2,TRBJ2-3,TGTGCCAGCAGCTTGAGCGGGGCCGCTAGCACAGATACGCAGTATTTT,CASSLSGAASTDTQYF
16,NA,TRBV7-9,TRBD2,TRBJ2-2,TGTGCCAGCAGCTTACGGCGGGGGGCCCTCGGCGGGGAGCTGTTTTTT,CASSLRRGALGGELFF
13,NA,TRBV9,NA,TRBJ2-1,TGTGCCAGCACCCATAGCGAAGGGAATGAGCAGTTCTTC,CASTHSEGNEQFF
14,NA,TRBV7-9,NA,TRBJ2-1,TGTGCCAGCCCCACCAGGGGCGACATCAATGAGCAGTTCTTC,CASPTRGDINEQFF
12,NA,TRBV18,NA,TRBJ2-2,TGTGCCAGCTCGCCCCCCCCCGGGGAGCTGTTTTTT,CASSPPPGELFF